This T cell receptor beta chain was sequenced for a study of human T cells and chemical hapten exposure. The wider study: Women made up most patients, who had alopecia areata, totalis or universalis.

Time point of the sample: patch test 3, about 24 weeks after DPC sensitization. The treatment: therapeutic diphenylcyclopropenone sensitization with weekly scalp DPC. Blood sampling occurred before each patch-test application. TCRdb reprocessed the RACE reads via MiXCR and lists one record per CDR3 protein. The table shows 100,000 or so distinct CDR3 sequences, with around 35% occurring only once. The V gene end was trimmed by 7 bases and the J gene end by 0 bases; junction bases not matched to a gene: 10. Germline CDR1 is MDHEN and CDR2 is SYDVKM. There are 16 residues in the CDR3. V usage is TRBV28 and J usage is TRBJ2-7; 9 bases match TRBD2. The sample was whole blood, taken in connection with sensitization to the hapten diphenylcyclopropenone (DPC). This sequence was found in a man aged 40-49 years with alopecia areata. Some clones in this sample may be carry-over from other donors' samples. The CDR3 coding sequence is TGTGCCAGCACCTCTAGCGGGGCAGAGGCCTCCTACGAGCAGTACTTC. Its protein product is CASTSSGAEASYEQYF.